This T cell receptor beta chain emerged from a study of blood T cell repertoires in COVID-19. At the level of the study: T cells, B-cell-depleted T cells, or PBMCs supplied cDNA or gDNA.

The CDR3 consists of 15 residues. Deletions cut 5 bases from V and 8 bases from J, with 16 bases between. Germline V lookup: CDR1 SGHVS, CDR2 FQNEAQ. Authors' data handling: Amplified reference gene primers provided the basis for estimating nucleated cell counts. The table came from immunoSEQ multiplex PCR; TCRdb's copy has only in-frame clones and leaves some out. Clone size and the V and J calls come from that table; the DNA yielded D and trimming. The data hold some 60,000 clones, with 80% observed a single time. Sequencing was done on a sample of peripheral blood. V usage is TRBV7-8 and J usage is TRBJ1-6, with D possibly TRBD1 on 6 matching bases. The sequence came from a man between 60 and 75 years old with acute or convalescent COVID-19. CDR3 in DNA: TGTGCCAGCAGCCCACTCAGGGGTAAGGATTCACCCCTCCACTTT. It codes for CASSPLRGKDSPLHF.